This T cell receptor beta chain was retrieved from a study of patients and donors after allogeneic stem cell transplantation. The CDR3 is 12 amino acids. Germline V gene data show CDR1 as SNHLY and CDR2 as FYNNEI. Trimming shortened V by 6 bases and J by 3 bases, and 6 bases separated the two germline ends. MiXCR, applied by TCRdb to the RT-PCR reads, yields one record per CDR3 protein. Seen here are under 200,000 distinct CDR3 sequences, approximately 30% observed once, and the top ten hold about 3%. The TCR comes from a human donor who was either an allogeneic HSCT recipient or a stem cell or donor lymphocyte infusion donor (not recorded which). It is not recorded whose cells these are; they may come from a transplant donor. Sequencing was done on a sample of blood, either unsorted or a sorted T cell fraction (not recorded which). The genes are TRBV2 and TRBJ1-5; D is possibly TRBD1 (5 bases). CDR3 sequence: CASSRVNQPQHF. CDR3 nucleotides: TGTGCCAGCAGCAGGGTCAATCAGCCCCAGCATTTT.